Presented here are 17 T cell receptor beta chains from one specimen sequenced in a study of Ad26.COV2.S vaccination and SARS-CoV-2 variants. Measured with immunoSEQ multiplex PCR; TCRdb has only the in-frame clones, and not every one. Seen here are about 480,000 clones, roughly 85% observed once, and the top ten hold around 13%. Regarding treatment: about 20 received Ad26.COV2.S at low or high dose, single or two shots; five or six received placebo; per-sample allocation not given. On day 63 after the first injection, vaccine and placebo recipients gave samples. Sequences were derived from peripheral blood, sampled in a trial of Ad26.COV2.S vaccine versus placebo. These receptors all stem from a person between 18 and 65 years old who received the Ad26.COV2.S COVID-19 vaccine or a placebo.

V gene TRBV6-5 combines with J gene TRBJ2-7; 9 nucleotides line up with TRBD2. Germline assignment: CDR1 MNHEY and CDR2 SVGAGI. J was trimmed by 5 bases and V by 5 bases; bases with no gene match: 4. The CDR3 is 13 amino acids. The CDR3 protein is CASSRREGDEQYF. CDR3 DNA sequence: TGTGCCAGCAGTAGGCGGGAGGGCGACGAGCAGTACTTC.

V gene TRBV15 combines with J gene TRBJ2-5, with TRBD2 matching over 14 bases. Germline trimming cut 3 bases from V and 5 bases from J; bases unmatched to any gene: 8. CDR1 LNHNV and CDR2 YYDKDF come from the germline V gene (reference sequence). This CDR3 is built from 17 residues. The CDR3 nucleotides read TGTGCCACCAGCAGTGGACTAGCGGGAGGAAGGGGGGAGACCCAGTACTTC. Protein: CATSSGLAGGRGETQYF.

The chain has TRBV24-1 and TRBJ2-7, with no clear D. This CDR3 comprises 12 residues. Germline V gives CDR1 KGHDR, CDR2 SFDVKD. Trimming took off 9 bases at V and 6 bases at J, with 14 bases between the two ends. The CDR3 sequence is CATLVLGTEQYF. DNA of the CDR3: TGTGCCACCTTGGTTCTGGGTACCGAGCAGTACTTC.

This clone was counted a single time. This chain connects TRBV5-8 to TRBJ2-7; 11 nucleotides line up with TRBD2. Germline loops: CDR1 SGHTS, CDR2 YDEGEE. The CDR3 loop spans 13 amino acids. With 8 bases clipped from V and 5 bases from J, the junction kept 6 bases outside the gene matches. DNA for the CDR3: TGTGCCAGTCGACTAGCGGGAAGTCACGAGCAGTACTTC. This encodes CASRLAGSHEQYF.

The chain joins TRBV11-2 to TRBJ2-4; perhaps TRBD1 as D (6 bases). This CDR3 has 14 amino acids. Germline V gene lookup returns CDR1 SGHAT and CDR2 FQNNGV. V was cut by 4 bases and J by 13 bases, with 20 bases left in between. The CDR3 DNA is TGTGCCAGCAGCTCGAGTACTGTCCTTGGGGGCCAGTACTTC. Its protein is CASSSSTVLGGQYF.

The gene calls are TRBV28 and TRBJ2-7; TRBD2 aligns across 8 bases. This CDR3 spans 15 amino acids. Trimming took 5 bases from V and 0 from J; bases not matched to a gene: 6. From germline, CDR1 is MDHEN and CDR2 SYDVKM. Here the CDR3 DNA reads TGTGCCAGCAGTATTAGCGGGACCCGCTCCTACGAGCAGTACTTC. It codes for CASSISGTRSYEQYF.

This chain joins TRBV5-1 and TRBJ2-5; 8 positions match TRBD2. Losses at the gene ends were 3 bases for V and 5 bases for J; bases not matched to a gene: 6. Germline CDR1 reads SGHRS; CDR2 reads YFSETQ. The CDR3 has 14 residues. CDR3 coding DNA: TGCGCCAGCAGCTCGGGACTAGGGATGGAGACCCAGTACTTC. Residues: CASSSGLGMETQYF.

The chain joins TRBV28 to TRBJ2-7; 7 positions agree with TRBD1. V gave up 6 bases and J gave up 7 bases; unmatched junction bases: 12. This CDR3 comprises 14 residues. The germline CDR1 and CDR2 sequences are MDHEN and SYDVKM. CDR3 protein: CASRVEGAPREQYF. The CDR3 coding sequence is TGTGCCAGCAGGGTAGAGGGGGCGCCCCGAGAGCAGTACTTC.

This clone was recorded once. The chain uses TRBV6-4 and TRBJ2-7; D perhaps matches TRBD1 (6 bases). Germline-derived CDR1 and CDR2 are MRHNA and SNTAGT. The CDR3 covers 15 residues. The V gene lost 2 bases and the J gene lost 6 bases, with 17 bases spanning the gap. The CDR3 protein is CASSDPRQEWSEQYF. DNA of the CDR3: TGTGCCAGCAGTGACCCCCGACAGGAGTGGTCCGAGCAGTACTTC.

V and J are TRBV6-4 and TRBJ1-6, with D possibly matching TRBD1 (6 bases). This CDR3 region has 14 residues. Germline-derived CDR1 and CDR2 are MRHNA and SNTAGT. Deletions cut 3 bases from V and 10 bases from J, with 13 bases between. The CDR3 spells CASSEGGPESPLHF. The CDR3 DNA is TGTGCCAGCAGTGAGGGGGGGCCCGAGTCACCCCTCCACTTT.

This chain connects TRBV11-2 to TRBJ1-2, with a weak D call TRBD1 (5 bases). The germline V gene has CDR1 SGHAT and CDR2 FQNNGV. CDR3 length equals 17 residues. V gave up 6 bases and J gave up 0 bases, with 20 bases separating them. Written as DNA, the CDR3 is TGTGCCAGCAGTCAACCCCGTACAGGAAGCACTAACTATGGCTACACCTTC. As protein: CASSQPRTGSTNYGYTF. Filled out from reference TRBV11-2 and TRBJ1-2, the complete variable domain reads EAGVAQSPRYKIIEKRQSVAFWCNPISGHATLYWYQQILGQGPKLLIQFQNNGVVDDSQLPKDRFSAERLKGVDSTLKIQPAKLEDSAVYLCASSQPRTGSTNYGYTFGSGTRLTVV.

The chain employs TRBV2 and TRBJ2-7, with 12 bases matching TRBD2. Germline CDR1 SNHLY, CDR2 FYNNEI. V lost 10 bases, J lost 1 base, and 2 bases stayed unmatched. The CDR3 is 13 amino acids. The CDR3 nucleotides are TGTGCCATCACTAGCGGGGGGTCCTACGAGCAGTACTTC. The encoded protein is CAITSGGSYEQYF.

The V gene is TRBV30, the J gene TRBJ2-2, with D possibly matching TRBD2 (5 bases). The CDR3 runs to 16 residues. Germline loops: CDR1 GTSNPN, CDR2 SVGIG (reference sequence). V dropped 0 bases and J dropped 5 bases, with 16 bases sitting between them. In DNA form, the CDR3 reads TGTGCCTGGAGTGTACGTGCGGGTATGAGGACCGGGGAGCTGTTTTTT. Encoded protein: CAWSVRAGMRTGELFF.

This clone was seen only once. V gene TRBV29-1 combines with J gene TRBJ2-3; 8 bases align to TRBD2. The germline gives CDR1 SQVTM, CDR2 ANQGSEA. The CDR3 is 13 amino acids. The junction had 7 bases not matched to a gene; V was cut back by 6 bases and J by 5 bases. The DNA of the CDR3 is TGCAGCGTCCGGGCGGGAGGAAGAGATACGCAGTATTTT. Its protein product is CSVRAGGRDTQYF.

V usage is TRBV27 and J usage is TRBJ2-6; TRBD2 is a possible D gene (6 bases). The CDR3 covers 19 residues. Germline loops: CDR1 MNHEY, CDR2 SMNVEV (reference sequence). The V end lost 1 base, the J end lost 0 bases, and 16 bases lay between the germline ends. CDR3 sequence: CASSLYGTGHVSGANVLTF. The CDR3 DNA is TGTGCCAGCAGTTTATACGGGACTGGACATGTCTCTGGGGCCAACGTCCTGACTTTC.

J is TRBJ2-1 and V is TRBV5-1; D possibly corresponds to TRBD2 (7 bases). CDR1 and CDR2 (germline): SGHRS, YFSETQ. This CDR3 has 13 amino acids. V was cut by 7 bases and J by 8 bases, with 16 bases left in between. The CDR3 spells CASSPGGLDEQFF. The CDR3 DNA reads TGCGCCAGCTCCCCCGGGGGGCTTGATGAGCAGTTCTTC.

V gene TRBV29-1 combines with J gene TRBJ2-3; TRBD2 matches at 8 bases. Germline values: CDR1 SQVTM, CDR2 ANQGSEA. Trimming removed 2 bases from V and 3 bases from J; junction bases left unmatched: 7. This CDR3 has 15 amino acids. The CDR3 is CSVETQAGATDTQYF. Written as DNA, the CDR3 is TGCAGCGTTGAAACGCAAGCGGGAGCTACAGATACGCAGTATTTT.